One and the same sample provided the 10 T cell receptor beta chains below, sequenced in a study of cytomegalovirus exposure and HLA in healthy donors. Vbeta (60) and Jbeta (13) primers were used in the PCR. Profiled with immunoSEQ multiplex PCR; TCRdb holds only in-frame clones, not every one. The sample shows roughly 110,000 clones, roughly 70% of them seen only once. The source material was PBMCs. The receptors were gathered from a man aged 25-45 years in good health and CMV-seropositive.

This clone appeared once. The chain carries TRBV15 and TRBJ2-3; maybe TRBD2 (6 bases). V was pared by 3 bases and J by 8 bases, with 15 bases between. Germline CDR1 and CDR2: LNHNV and YYDKDF (reference sequence). This CDR3 has 14 residues. This chain's CDR3 is CATSREGTSVTQYF. In DNA, the CDR3 is TGTGCCACCAGCAGGGAGGGGACCTCAGTTACGCAGTATTTT.

This clone was counted between two and nine times. The V and J genes are TRBV7-3 and TRBJ2-3, with 8 bases identical to TRBD2. Losses at the gene ends were 2 bases for V and 0 bases for J; bases not matched to a gene: 1. The CDR3 covers 15 residues. Looked up from germline, CDR1 is SGHTA and CDR2 is FQGTGA. The CDR3: CASSLRGGSTDTQYF. CDR3 in DNA: TGTGCCAGCAGCTTACGGGGGGGCAGCACAGATACGCAGTATTTT.

This clone was counted only a few times. The chain is built from TRBV5-1 and TRBJ2-7; TRBD2 matches at 7 bases. Germline loops: CDR1 SGHRS, CDR2 YFSETQ. This CDR3 is built from 15 residues. V was clipped by 4 bases and J by 4 bases; unmatched bases: 11. CDR3 protein: CASSNRASGLYEQYV. DNA of the CDR3: TGCGCCAGCAGCAACCGGGCTAGCGGATTATACGAGCAGTACGTC.

The J gene is TRBJ2-1, the V gene TRBV29-1; 8 bases agree with TRBD2. The CDR3 has 14 amino acids. The V gene's germline CDR1 is SQVTM and CDR2 ANQGSEA. With 4 bases clipped from V and 4 bases from J, the junction kept 6 bases outside the gene matches. Written as DNA, the CDR3 is TGCAGCGTTGGGGCTAGCGGGTCTTACAATGAGCAGTTCTTC. It codes for CSVGASGSYNEQFF.

The chain recombines TRBV11-2 with TRBJ2-7; D gene unclear. V lost 1 base, J lost 4 bases, and 8 bases lay in between. CDR3 length: 13 residues. Germline CDR1 and CDR2: SGHAT and FQNNGV. The CDR3 spells CASSLGGTYEQYF. CDR3 in DNA: TGTGCCAGCAGCTTAGGAGGCACATACGAGCAGTACTTC. Filled out from reference TRBV11-2 and TRBJ2-7, the complete variable domain reads EAGVAQSPRYKIIEKRQSVAFWCNPISGHATLYWYQQILGQGPKLLIQFQNNGVVDDSQLPKDRFSAERLKGVDSTLKIQPAKLEDSAVYLCASSLGGTYEQYFGPGTRLTVT.

The genes are TRBV11-3 and TRBJ1-1, with D uncertain. This CDR3 spans 13 amino acids. Trimming left V 1 base short and J 3 bases short, with 6 bases between. CDR1 is SGHNT and CDR2 is YENEEA in the germline V gene. The CDR3: CASSLGPDTEAFF. CDR3 sequence (DNA): TGTGCCAGCAGCTTAGGGCCAGACACTGAAGCTTTCTTT.

The J gene is TRBJ2-7, the V gene TRBV5-8; 10 nucleotides agree with TRBD1. The J segment lost 3 bases and the V segment lost 4 bases, leaving 16 bases of the junction unmatched. Germline CDR1 and CDR2: SGHTS and YDEGEE. The CDR3 is made up of 18 amino acids. CDR3 protein: CASSPRRGQGGRFYEQYF. The CDR3 nucleotides read TGTGCCAGCAGCCCCCGGCGCGGACAGGGGGGAAGGTTCTACGAGCAGTACTTC.

A single count supports this clone. This chain links TRBV5-1 with TRBJ2-1; 10 nucleotides align to TRBD1. Germline CDR1 SGHRS, CDR2 YFSETQ. The CDR3 contains 17 residues. V lost 3 bases, J lost 4 bases, and 10 bases stayed unmatched. The CDR3 region has the DNA TGCGCCAGCAGCTACGATCGACAGGGGGCAGGTTACAATGAGCAGTTCTTC. As protein: CASSYDRQGAGYNEQFF.

Only a few counts were recorded for this clone. V usage is TRBV27 and J usage is TRBJ2-7; the D is unclear. This CDR3 has 16 residues. V lost 0 bases and J lost 0, with 12 bases in between. CDR1 is MNHEY and CDR2 is SMNVEV in the germline V gene (reference sequence). CDR3 amino acids: CASSLSRRQRSYEQYF. The DNA for the CDR3 is TGTGCCAGCAGTTTATCGAGGCGGCAGCGCTCCTACGAGCAGTACTTC.

The chain employs TRBV28 and TRBJ2-7; tentative D call: TRBD2 (5 bases). CDR3 length: 15 residues. The ends were cut back, 3 bases at V and 2 bases at J, with 14 bases in the middle. Germline CDR1 and CDR2: MDHEN and SYDVKM. The CDR3 here is CASSFMGSPPYEQYF. The CDR3 DNA sequence: TGTGCCAGCAGTTTCATGGGGAGCCCACCCTACGAGCAGTACTTC.